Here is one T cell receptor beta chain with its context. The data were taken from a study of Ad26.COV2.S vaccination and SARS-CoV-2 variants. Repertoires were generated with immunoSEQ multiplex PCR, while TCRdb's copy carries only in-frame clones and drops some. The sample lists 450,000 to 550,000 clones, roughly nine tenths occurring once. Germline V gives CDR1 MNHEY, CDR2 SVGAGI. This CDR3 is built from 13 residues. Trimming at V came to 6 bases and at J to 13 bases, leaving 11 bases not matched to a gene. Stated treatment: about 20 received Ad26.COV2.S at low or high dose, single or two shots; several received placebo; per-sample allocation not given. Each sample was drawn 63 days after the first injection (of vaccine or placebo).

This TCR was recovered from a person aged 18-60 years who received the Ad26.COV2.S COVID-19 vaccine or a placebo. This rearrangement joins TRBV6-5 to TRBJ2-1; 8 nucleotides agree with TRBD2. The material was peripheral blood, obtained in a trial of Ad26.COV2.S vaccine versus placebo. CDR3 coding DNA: TGTGCCAGCAGCCCAATCGGGGGGGAGGGTCAGTTCTTC. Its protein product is CASSPIGGEGQFF.